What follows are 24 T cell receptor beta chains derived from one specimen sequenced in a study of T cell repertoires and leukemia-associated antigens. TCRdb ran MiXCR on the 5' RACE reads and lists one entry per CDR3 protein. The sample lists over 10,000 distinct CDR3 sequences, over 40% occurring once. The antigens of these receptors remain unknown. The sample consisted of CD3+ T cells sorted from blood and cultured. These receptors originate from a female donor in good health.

CDR3 in amino acids: CASSRGGGQGYEQYF. The CDR3 bases are TGCGCCAGCAGCCGGGGTGGGGGACAGGGCTACGAGCAGTACTTC. The chain carries TRBV5-1 and TRBJ2-7; 9 bases agree with TRBD1. Germline CDR1 is SGHRS and CDR2 is YFSETQ. This CDR3 is 15 amino acids long. The junction had 8 bases not matched to a gene; V was cut back by 4 bases and J by 3 bases.

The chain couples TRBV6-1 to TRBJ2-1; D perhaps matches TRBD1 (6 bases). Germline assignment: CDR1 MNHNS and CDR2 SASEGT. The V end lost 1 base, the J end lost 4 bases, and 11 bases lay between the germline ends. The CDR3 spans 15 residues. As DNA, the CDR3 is TGTGCCAGCAGTGAAGACCAACAGGGTTACAATGAGCAGTTCTTC. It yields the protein CASSEDQQGYNEQFF.

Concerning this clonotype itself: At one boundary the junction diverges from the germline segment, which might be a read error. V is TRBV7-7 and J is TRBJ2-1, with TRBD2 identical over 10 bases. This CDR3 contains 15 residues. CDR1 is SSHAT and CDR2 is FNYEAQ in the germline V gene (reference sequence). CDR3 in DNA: TGTGCTAGCAGCCCTAGACTAGCGGGTTACAATGAGCAGTTCTTC. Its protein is CASSPRLAGYNEQFF. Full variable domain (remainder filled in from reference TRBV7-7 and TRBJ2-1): GAGVSQSPRYKVTKRGQDVTLRCDPISSHATLYWYQQALGQGPEFLTYFNYEAQPDKSGLPSDRFSAERPEGSISTLTIQRTEQRDSAMYRCASSPRLAGYNEQFFGPGTRLTVL.

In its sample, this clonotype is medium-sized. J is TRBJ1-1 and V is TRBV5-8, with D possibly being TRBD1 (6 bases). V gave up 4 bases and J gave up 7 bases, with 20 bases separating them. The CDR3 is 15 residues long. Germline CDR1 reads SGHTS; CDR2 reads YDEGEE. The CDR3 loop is CASSRPGGGEIEAFF. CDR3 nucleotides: TGTGCCAGCAGCCGACCGGGGGGCGGGGAGATTGAAGCTTTCTTT.

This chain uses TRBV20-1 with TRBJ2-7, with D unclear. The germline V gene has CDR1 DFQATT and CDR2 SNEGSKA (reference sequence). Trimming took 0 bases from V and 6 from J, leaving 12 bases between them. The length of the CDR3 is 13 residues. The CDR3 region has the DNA TGCAGTGCTAGAGATCCTCCGGGTTTCGAGCAGTACTTC. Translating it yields CSARDPPGFEQYF.

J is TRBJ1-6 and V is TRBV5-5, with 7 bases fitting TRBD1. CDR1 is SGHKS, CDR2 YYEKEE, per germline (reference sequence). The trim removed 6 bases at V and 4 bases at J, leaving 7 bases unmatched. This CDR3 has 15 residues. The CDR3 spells CASTRQGTYNSPLHF. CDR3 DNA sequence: TGTGCCAGCACAAGACAGGGAACTTATAATTCACCCCTCCACTTT.

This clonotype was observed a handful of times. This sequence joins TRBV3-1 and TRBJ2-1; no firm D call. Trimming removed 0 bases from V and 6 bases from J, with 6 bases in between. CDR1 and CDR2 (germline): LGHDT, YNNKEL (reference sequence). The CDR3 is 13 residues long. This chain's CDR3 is CASSQDLVNEQFF. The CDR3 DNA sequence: TGTGCCAGCAGCCAAGATCTGGTCAATGAGCAGTTCTTC.

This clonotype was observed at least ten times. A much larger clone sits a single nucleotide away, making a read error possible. This CDR3 is CARSTTRVSGANVLTF. The CDR3 nucleotides read TGTGCCAGAAGCACAACGCGGGTCTCTGGGGCCAACGTCCTGACTTTC. V is TRBV7-9 and J is TRBJ2-6; D is possibly TRBD2 (5 bases). Trimming left V 9 bases short and J 0 bases short, with 15 bases between. Per the germline V gene, CDR1 is SEHNR and CDR2 is FQNEAQ (reference sequence). This CDR3 comprises 16 residues.

This CDR3 is CASSLIPSGRDEQYF. CDR3 in DNA: TGTGCCAGCAGCTTAATTCCTAGCGGGAGAGACGAGCAGTACTTC. This chain uses TRBV7-2 with TRBJ2-7; 10 bases align to TRBD2. CDR3 size: 15 residues. The V gene's germline CDR1 is SGHTA and CDR2 FQGNSA. Trimming took 2 bases from V and 5 from J; bases not matched to a gene: 6.

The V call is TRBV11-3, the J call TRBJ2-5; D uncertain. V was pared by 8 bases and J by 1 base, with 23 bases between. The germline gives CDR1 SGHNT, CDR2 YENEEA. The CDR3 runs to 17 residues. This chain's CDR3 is CASQSGTPLRAQETQYF. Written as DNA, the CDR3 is TGTGCCAGCCAGTCCGGAACCCCGCTTAGGGCCCAAGAGACCCAGTACTTC.

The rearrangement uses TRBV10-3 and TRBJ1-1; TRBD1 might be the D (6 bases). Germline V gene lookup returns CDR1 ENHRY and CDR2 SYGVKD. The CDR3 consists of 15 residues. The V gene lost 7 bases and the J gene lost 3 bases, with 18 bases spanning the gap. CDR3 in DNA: TGTGCCATCAAAGTGGGGGGCGCAGGGGACACTGAAGCTTTCTTT. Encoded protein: CAIKVGGAGDTEAFF.

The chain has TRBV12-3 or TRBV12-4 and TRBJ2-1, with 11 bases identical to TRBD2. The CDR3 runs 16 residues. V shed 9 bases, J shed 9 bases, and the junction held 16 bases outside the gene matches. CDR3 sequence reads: CASKLGGLAEAREQFF. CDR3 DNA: TGTGCCAGTAAACTAGGGGGACTAGCGGAGGCCCGTGAGCAGTTCTTC.

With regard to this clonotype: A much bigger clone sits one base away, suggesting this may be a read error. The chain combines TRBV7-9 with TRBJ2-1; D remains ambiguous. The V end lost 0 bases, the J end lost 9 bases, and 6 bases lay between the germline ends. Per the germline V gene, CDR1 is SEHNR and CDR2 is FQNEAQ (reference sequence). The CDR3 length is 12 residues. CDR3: CASSLANSEQFF. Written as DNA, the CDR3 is TGTGCCAGCAGCTTAGCAAACAGTGAGCAGTTCTTC.

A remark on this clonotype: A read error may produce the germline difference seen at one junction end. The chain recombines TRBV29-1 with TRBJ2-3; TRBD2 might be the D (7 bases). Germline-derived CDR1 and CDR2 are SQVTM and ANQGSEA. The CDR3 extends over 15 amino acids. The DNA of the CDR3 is TGCGGCGTTGGAGCAGGGGACTATAGCACAGATACGCAGTATTTT. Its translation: CGVGAGDYSTDTQYF.

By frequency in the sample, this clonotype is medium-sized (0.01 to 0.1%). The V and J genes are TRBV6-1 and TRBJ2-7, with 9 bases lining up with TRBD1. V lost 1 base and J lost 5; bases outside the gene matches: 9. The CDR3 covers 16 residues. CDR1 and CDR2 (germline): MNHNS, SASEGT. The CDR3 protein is CASSEVTDRGVNEQYF. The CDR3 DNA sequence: TGTGCCAGCAGTGAAGTCACGGACAGGGGAGTTAACGAGCAGTACTTC.

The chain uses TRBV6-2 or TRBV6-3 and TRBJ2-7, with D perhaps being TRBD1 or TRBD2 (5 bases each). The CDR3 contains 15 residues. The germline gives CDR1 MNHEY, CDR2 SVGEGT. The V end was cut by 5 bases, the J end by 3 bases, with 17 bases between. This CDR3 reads CASSVGLTQGYEQYF. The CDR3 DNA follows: TGTGCCAGCAGTGTAGGACTCACGCAGGGCTACGAGCAGTACTTC.

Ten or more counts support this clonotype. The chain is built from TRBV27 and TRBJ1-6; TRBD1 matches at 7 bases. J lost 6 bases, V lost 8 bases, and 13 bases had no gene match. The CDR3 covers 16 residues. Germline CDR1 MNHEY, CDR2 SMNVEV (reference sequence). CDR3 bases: TGTGCCAGCGGCCCAGGGGGTGCTGGTATTAATTCACCCCTCCACTTT. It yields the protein CASGPGGAGINSPLHF.

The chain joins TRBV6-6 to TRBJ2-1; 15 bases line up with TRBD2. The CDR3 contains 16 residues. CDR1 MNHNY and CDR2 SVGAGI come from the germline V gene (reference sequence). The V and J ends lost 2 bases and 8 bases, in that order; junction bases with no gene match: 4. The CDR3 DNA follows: TGTGCCAGCAGTTACGACGGGACTAGCGGGAGGTATGAGCAGTTCTTC. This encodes CASSYDGTSGRYEQFF.

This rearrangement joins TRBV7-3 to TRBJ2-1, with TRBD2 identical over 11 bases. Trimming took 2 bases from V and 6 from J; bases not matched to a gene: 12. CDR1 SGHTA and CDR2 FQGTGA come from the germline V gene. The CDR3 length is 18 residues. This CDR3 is CASSLRPQLAGAVNEQFF. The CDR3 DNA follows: TGTGCCAGCAGCTTACGCCCCCAACTAGCGGGAGCCGTCAATGAGCAGTTCTTC.

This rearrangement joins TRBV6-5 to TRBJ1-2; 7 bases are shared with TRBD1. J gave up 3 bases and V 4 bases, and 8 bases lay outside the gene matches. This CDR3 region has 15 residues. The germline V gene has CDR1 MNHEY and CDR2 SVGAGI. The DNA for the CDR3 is TGTGCCAGCAGTTCAATTTTCGACAGGGACTATGGCTACACCTTC. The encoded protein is CASSSIFDRDYGYTF.

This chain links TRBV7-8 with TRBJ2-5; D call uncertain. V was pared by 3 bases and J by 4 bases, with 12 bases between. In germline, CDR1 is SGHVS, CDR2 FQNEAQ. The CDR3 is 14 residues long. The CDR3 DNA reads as TGTGCCAGCAGCTTTGTGGGTTCCCGAGAGACCCAGTACTTC. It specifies CASSFVGSRETQYF.

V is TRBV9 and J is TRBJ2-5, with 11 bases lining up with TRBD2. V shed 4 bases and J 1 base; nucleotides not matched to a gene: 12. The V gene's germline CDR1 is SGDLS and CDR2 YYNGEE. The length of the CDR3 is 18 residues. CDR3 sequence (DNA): TGTGCCAGCAGCACACATAAAGGGACTAGCGGTACCCAAGAGACCCAGTACTTC. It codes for CASSTHKGTSGTQETQYF.

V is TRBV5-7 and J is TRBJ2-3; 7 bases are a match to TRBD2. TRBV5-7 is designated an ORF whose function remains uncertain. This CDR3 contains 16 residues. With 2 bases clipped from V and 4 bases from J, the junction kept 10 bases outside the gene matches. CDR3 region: CASSFAVGRVSDTQYF. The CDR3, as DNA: TGTGCCAGCAGCTTCGCCGTAGGGAGGGTATCAGATACGCAGTATTTT.

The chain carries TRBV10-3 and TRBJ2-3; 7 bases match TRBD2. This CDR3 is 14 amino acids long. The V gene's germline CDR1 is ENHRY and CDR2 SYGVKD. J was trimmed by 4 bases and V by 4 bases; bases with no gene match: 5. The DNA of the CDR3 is TGTGCCATCAGTGGCGGGAGCGGGGCAGATACGCAGTATTTT. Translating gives CAISGGSGADTQYF.